Included here is one T cell receptor (beta chain) sequence, with context. The antigen is unknown. Germline loops: CDR1 SQVTM, CDR2 ANQGSEA. CDR3 size: 13 residues. J lost 2 bases, V lost 7 bases, and 5 bases had no gene match. This entry comes from a study of T cell responses to AZD1222 COVID-19 vaccine. Study-level findings and limits: Compared with day 0, the breadth and depth of the Spike-specific TCR repertoire rose significantly after two doses of AZD1222. The peak T cell response came first, and repertoires were sampled only after it. AZD1222 recipients seropositive at baseline numbered only five to seven. Spike-wide coverage was observed for vaccine-associated CD4 TCRs, with dominant responses at 160-218 and 743-854.

Only in-frame clones appear in the TCRdb table, and some are missing; sequencing was by immunoSEQ multiplex PCR. This sample has some 150,000 clones, with roughly nine tenths found just once. V is TRBV29-1 and J is TRBJ2-7; 10 positions agree with TRBD1. Source: peripheral blood, taken on day 0 of MenACWY control vaccination. This receptor was taken from an adult in good health. The CDR3 DNA is TGCAGCGCAGCAGGACAGGGGGCCTACGAGCAGTACTTC. Translating it yields CSAAGQGAYEQYF.